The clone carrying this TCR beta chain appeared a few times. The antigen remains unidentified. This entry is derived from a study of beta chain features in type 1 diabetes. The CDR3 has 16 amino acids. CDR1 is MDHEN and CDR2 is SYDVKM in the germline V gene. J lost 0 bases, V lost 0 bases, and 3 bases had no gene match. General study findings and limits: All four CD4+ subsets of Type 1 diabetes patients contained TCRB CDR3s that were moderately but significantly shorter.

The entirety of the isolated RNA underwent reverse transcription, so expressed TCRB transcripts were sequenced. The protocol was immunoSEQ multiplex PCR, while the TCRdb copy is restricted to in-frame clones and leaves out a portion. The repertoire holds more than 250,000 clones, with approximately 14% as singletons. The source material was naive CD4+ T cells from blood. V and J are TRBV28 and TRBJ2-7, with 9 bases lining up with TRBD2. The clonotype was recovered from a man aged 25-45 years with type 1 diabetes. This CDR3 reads CASSLWALAGSYEQYF. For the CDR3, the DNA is TGTGCCAGCAGTTTATGGGCACTAGCGGGCTCCTACGAGCAGTACTTC. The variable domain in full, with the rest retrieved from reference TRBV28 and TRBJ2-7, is DVKVTQSSRYLVKRTGEKVFLECVQDMDHENMFWYRQDPGLGLRLIYFSYDVKMKEKGDIPEGYSVSREKKERFSLILESASTNQTSMYLCASSLWALAGSYEQYFGPGTRLTVT.